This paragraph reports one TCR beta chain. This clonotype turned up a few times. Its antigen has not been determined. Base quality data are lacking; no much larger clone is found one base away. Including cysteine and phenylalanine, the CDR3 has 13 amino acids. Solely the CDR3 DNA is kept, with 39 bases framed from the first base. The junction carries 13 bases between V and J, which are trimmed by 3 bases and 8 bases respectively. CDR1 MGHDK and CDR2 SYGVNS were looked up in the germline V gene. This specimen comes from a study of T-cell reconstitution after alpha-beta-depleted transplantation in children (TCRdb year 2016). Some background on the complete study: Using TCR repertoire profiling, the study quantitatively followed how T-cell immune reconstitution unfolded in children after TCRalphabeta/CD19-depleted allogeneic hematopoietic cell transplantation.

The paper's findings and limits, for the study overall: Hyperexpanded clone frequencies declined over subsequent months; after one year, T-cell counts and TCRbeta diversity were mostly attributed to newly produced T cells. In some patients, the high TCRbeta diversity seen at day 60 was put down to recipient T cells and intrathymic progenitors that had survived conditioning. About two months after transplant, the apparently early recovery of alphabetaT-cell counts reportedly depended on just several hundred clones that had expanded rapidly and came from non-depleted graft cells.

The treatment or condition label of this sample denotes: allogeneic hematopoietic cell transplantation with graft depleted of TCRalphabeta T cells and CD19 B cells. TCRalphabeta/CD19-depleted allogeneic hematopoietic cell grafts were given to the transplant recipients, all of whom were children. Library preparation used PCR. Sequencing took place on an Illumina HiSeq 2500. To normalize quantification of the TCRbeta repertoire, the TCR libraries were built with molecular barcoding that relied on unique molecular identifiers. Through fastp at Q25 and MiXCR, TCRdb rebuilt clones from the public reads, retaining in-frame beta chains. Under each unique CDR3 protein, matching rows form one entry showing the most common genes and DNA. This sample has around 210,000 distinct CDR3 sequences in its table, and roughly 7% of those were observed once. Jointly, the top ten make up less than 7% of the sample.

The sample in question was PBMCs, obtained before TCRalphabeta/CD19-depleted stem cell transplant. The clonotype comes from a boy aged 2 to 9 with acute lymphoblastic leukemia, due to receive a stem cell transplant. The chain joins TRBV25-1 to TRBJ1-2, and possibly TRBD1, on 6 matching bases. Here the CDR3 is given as CASSEAGEEGYTF. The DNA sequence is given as TGTGCCAGCAGTGAGGCAGGGGAGGAAGGCTACACCTTC.